This TCR beta chain was retrieved from a study of T-cell reconstitution after alpha-beta-depleted transplantation in children. Unique molecular identifiers were incorporated during preparation of the TCRbeta library. TCRdb fed the PCR reads into MiXCR, producing one record per CDR3 protein. The data hold approximately 520,000 distinct CDR3 sequences, with 11% observed a single time. Study results and caveats: Counts and diversity of T cells one year after transplant came mostly from newly produced T cells.

This clonotype appeared a few times. Its specificity is not known. Sample: PBMCs, mostly from graft donor cells, taken 180 days after TCRalphabeta/CD19-depleted stem cell transplant. This TCR was sampled from a female patient between 2 and 15 years old who had a stem cell transplant for aplastic anemia, so the T cells may come from the graft donor.

The CDR3 DNA reads TGTGCCAGCAGCTTGCGGACACCTCAAGAGACCCAGTACTTC. This sequence encodes CASSLRTPQETQYF. The chain has TRBV7-9 and TRBJ2-5, with D possibly TRBD1 on 5 matching bases. Trimming stripped 3 bases from V and 2 bases from J, with 10 bases between. Germline CDR1 reads SEHNR; CDR2 reads FQNEAQ (reference sequence). This CDR3 region has 14 residues.